This T cell receptor beta chain was sequenced in a study of CD8 T cells in ankylosing spondylitis. TCRdb re-called the 5' RACE reads through MiXCR, storing one row per CDR3 protein. The sample has more than 100,000 distinct CDR3 sequences; about 10% are singletons. This clonotype was seen many times. Germline V gene lookup returns CDR1 MNHNS and CDR2 SASEGT. This CDR3 region has 9 residues. Between the trimmed V and J ends, which lost 6 bases and 15 bases, there was a span of 9 bases. Sequenced sample: blood, either unsorted or a sorted T cell fraction (not recorded which). The sequence was obtained from a female donor with ankylosing spondylitis or in good health (not recorded which). The V and J genes are TRBV6-1 and TRBJ2-1, with D unclear. The CDR3, as DNA: TGTGCCAGCAGGCCGAGTATGTTCTTC. This encodes CASRPSMFF.